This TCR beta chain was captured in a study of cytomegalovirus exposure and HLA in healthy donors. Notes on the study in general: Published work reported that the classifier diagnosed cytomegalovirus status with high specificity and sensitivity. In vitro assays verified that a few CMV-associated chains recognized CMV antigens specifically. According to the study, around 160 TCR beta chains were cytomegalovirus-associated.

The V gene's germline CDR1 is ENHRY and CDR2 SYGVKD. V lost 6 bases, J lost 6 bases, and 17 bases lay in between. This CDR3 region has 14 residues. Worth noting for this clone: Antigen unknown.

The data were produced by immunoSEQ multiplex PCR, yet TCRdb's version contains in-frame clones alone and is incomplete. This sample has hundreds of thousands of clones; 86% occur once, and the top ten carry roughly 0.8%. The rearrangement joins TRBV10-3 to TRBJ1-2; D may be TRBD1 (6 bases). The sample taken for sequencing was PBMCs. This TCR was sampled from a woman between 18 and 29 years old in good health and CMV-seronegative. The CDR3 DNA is TGTGCCATCAGCCGGGACATTCCTTCCGATGGCTACACCTTC. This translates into CAISRDIPSDGYTF.